This passage covers 18 T cell receptor beta chains from one sample sequenced in a study of shared clonotypes between healthy human individuals (dated by TCRdb to 2020 to 2022). Libraries came from the immunoSEQ multiplex PCR assay. What TCRdb holds here is the immuneACCESS table cut down to in-frame rearrangements. Part of the clones is not present; checked against another copy, under half of the missing clones reflect an unresolved V gene, and the others are unexplained. Counted in this sample were about 2.4 million clones; approximately 93% of them appeared once. Together, the top ten hold around 0.37% of the sample. The sequencing input was naive CD4+ T cells from PBMCs. Per the publication, the cell subset or site label means: CD45RA+ positively selected. Every receptor here comes from a man between 18 and 35 years old in good health. Some clones in this sample may be carry-over from other donors' samples.

This sequence joins TRBV6-4 and TRBJ2-3; 9 nucleotides align to TRBD1. This CDR3 has 15 residues. Trimming removed 4 bases from V and 4 bases from J; junction bases left unmatched: 6. Germline CDR1 is MRHNA and CDR2 is SNTAGT. CDR3 in DNA: TGTGCCAGCAGTGTCACCGGGACAGGGTCAGATACGCAGTATTTT. Translation: CASSVTGTGSDTQYF.

The V and J genes are TRBV18 and TRBJ1-3; possible D gene TRBD1, 6 bases. Trimming removed 4 bases at V and 1 base at J, with 8 bases between. The V gene's germline CDR1 is KGHSH and CDR2 LQKENI. The CDR3 spans 14 residues. The CDR3 DNA reads TGTGCCAGCTCACAAACAGGGTCTGGAAACACCATATATTTT. Its protein is CASSQTGSGNTIYF.

The chain carries TRBV6-5 and TRBJ1-4; D unclear. V was clipped by 6 bases and J by 5 bases, with 13 bases between them. Germline V gives CDR1 MNHEY, CDR2 SVGAGI. The CDR3 length is 14 residues. CDR3 sequence (DNA): TGTGCCAGCAGAAGAGGGTCGGGGAATGAAAAACTGTTTTTT. Translation gives CASRRGSGNEKLFF.

V and J are TRBV4-2 and TRBJ1-6; D perhaps matches TRBD1 (5 bases). Germline V lookup: CDR1 LGHNA, CDR2 YNFKEQ. The CDR3 contains 16 residues. Trimming removed 4 bases from V and 7 bases from J, with 17 bases in between. In DNA, the CDR3 is TGTGCCAGCAGCCTACAGAGACAGAAGCCAAATTCACCCCTCCACTTT. It codes for CASSLQRQKPNSPLHF.

This sequence joins TRBV25-1 and TRBJ2-5; D uncertain. Trimming cost V 3 bases and J 2 bases, with 10 bases left between them. The CDR3 totals 14 residues. CDR1 and CDR2 from the germline V gene are MGHDK and SYGVNS. CDR3: CASSEWAIQETQYF. The CDR3 coding sequence is TGTGCCAGCAGTGAGTGGGCGATTCAAGAGACCCAGTACTTC.

This sequence joins TRBV19 and TRBJ2-3; no clear D gene. Germline-derived CDR1 and CDR2 are LNHDA and SQIVND (reference sequence). V was trimmed by 3 bases and J by 7 bases, leaving 5 bases between them. This CDR3 has 11 amino acids. The CDR3 DNA reads as TGTGCCAGTAGTATCGGTTATACGCAGTATTTT. Translation gives CASSIGYTQYF.

As concerns this clone: Within the sample, other DNA sequences also encode this same CDR3. The chain joins TRBV27 to TRBJ2-1, with no clear D. Germline V gene lookup returns CDR1 MNHEY and CDR2 SMNVEV (reference sequence). This CDR3 comprises 13 residues. With 3 bases removed from V and 0 bases from J, the gap between germline ends came to 3 bases. The DNA for the CDR3 is TGTGCCAGCAGTTTTGCCTCCTACAATGAGCAGTTCTTC. As protein: CASSFASYNEQFF.

As to this clone: This same CDR3 is encoded by further DNA sequences in the sample. V gene TRBV11-2 combines with J gene TRBJ2-7; D call uncertain. Trimming took off 5 bases at V and 4 bases at J, with 9 bases between the two ends. Germline V gives CDR1 SGHAT, CDR2 FQNNGV. CDR3 size: 12 residues. The CDR3 spells CASSAPAYEQYF. The CDR3 nucleotides are TGTGCCAGCAGCGCTCCAGCTTACGAGCAGTACTTC.

In its sample, this clone was seen a few times. Additional DNA sequences in this sample encode the identical CDR3. The chain uses TRBV5-1 and TRBJ2-2; 9 nucleotides match TRBD1. The CDR3 consists of 15 residues. CDR1 is SGHRS and CDR2 is YFSETQ in the germline V gene. V gave up 4 bases and J gave up 3 bases; unmatched junction bases: 4. As DNA, the CDR3 is TGCGCCAGCAGCCCGGACAGGGGATACACCGGGGAGCTGTTTTTT. It yields the protein CASSPDRGYTGELFF.

The gene calls are TRBV7-8 and TRBJ2-7; 9 bases map to TRBD2. The CDR3 covers 16 residues. Germline values: CDR1 SGHVS, CDR2 FQNEAQ. V lost 5 bases and J lost 0; bases outside the gene matches: 8. In nucleotides, the CDR3 is TGTGCCAGCAGCCTACCCATTAGCGGGAGCTCCTACGAGCAGTACTTC. Protein: CASSLPISGSSYEQYF. Based on the CDR3 plus reference TRBV7-8 and TRBJ2-7, the full variable domain is GAGVSQSPRYKVAKRGQDVALRCDPISGHVSLFWYQQALGQGPEFLTYFQNEAQLDKSGLPSDRFFAERPEGSVSTLKIQRTQQEDSAVYLCASSLPISGSSYEQYFGPGTRLTVT.

Remarks on this clone: Other DNA sequences in this specimen translate into the identical CDR3. The V and J genes are TRBV18 and TRBJ2-5; 7 bases match TRBD1. CDR3 size: 13 residues. V lost 4 bases and J lost 2; bases outside the gene matches: 1. CDR1 KGHSH and CDR2 LQKENI come from the germline V gene. CDR3 protein: CASSRDRQETQYF. Written as DNA, the CDR3 is TGTGCCAGCTCACGGGACAGACAAGAGACCCAGTACTTC.

The chain uses TRBV28 and TRBJ2-1; 8 bases line up with TRBD2. The trim removed 2 bases at V and 5 bases at J, leaving 11 bases unmatched. CDR1 and CDR2 (germline): MDHEN, SYDVKM. CDR3 length: 17 residues. The CDR3 region has the DNA TGTGCCAGCAGTTTACCTCCGGGACTAGGGAACAACAATGAGCAGTTCTTC. This sequence encodes CASSLPPGLGNNNEQFF.

The V gene is TRBV5-1, the J gene TRBJ1-3, with 8 bases fitting TRBD1. Losses at the gene ends were 5 bases for V and 0 bases for J; bases not matched to a gene: 4. CDR1 is SGHRS, CDR2 YFSETQ, per germline. The CDR3 loop spans 15 amino acids. The DNA of the CDR3 is TGCGCCAGCAGGCCCGGGACAGGCTCTGGAAACACCATATATTTT. As protein: CASRPGTGSGNTIYF.

The V call is TRBV7-2, the J call TRBJ1-4; D uncertain. Germline V gene sequence: CDR1 SGHTA, CDR2 FQGNSA. The ends were cut back, 4 bases at V and 8 bases at J, with 11 bases in the middle. The CDR3 runs to 13 residues. This chain's CDR3 is CASSSTYQEKLFF. The CDR3 DNA sequence: TGTGCCAGCAGCTCCACCTATCAGGAAAAACTGTTTTTT.

DNA for the CDR3: TGCGCCAGCAGCCTAGGGGCAGCGAACACCGGGGAGCTGTTTTTT. It is translated as CASSLGAANTGELFF. The chain recombines TRBV4-1 with TRBJ2-2; D possibly corresponds to TRBD1 (5 bases). Trimming left V 4 bases short and J 0 bases short, with 9 bases between. Germline V gives CDR1 MGHRA, CDR2 YSYEKL. CDR3 length: 15 residues.

The rearrangement links TRBV11-3 to TRBJ1-1; no clear D gene. The V end was cut by 2 bases, the J end by 0 bases, with 19 bases between. The CDR3 has 18 amino acids. In germline, CDR1 is SGHNT, CDR2 YENEEA. CDR3 protein: CASSLKGVTEKLNTEAFF. CDR3 bases: TGTGCCAGCAGCTTAAAGGGTGTCACCGAGAAGTTGAACACTGAAGCTTTCTTT.

The V and J genes are TRBV7-3 and TRBJ2-2; perhaps TRBD2 as D (5 bases). The germline gives CDR1 SGHTA, CDR2 FQGTGA. The CDR3 spans 14 residues. Trimming left V 5 bases short and J 6 bases short, with 13 bases between. The CDR3 protein is CASSPDLPPGELFF. In DNA form, the CDR3 reads TGTGCCAGCAGCCCGGACTTGCCCCCCGGGGAGCTGTTTTTT.

The J gene is TRBJ1-2, the V gene TRBV18; 10 positions agree with TRBD1. The CDR3 loop spans 15 amino acids. V gave up 2 bases and J gave up 5 bases; unmatched junction bases: 5. Looked up from germline, CDR1 is KGHSH and CDR2 is LQKENI. In DNA, the CDR3 is TGTGCCAGCTCACCAACAGGACAGGGGGTTTATGGCTACACCTTC. The encoded protein is CASSPTGQGVYGYTF.